These 17 T cell receptor beta chains came from one sample sequenced in a study of CD8 T cells in Susac syndrome. With random hexamers, reverse transcription was performed on about 0.5 to 1 ug of RNA. TCRdb re-called the immunoSEQ multiplex PCR reads through MiXCR, storing one row per CDR3 protein. The data show about 210,000 distinct CDR3 sequences, over 90% seen once. The sample taken for sequencing was CD4+ T cells from PBMCs. Receptor source: a human donor with Susac syndrome.

J is TRBJ2-6 and V is TRBV4-1; TRBD1 matches at 7 bases. CDR1 MGHRA and CDR2 YSYEKL come from the germline V gene. V lost 2 bases and J lost 0; bases outside the gene matches: 10. The CDR3 length is 19 residues. DNA for the CDR3: TGCGCCAGCAGCCAAATACACCGGGACAGCTACTCTGGGGCCAACGTCCTGACTTTC. The encoded protein is CASSQIHRDSYSGANVLTF.

The rearrangement links TRBV24-1 to TRBJ1-5; D remains ambiguous. The CDR3 is made up of 12 amino acids. Trimming left V 4 bases short and J 5 bases short, with 5 bases between. Germline values: CDR1 KGHDR, CDR2 SFDVKD. This chain's CDR3 is CATSDGHQPQHF. CDR3 nucleotides: TGTGCCACCAGTGACGGCCATCAGCCCCAGCATTTT.

The CDR3 protein is CASSYSSVNTEAFF. The CDR3 DNA reads as TGTGCCAGCAGTTACTCGAGCGTGAACACTGAAGCTTTCTTT. This chain joins TRBV6-5 and TRBJ1-1, with unresolved D. The V gene's germline CDR1 is MNHEY and CDR2 SVGAGI. V lost 0 bases to trimming and J lost 0 bases, with 5 bases between them. The CDR3 runs to 14 residues.

The chain recombines TRBV6-2 or TRBV6-3 with TRBJ1-1; D gene unclear. Trimming shortened V by 6 bases and J by 10 bases, and 18 bases separated the two germline ends. The CDR3 totals 13 residues. Germline CDR1 MNHEY, CDR2 SVGEGT. This CDR3 is CASRTRRPWRAFF. CDR3 nucleotides: TGTGCCAGCAGAACTCGACGACCCTGGCGAGCTTTCTTT.

There are a few counts of this clonotype. The rearrangement joins TRBV6-6 to TRBJ2-7; the D is unclear. This CDR3 has 11 residues. The V end lost 5 bases, the J end lost 5 bases, and 7 bases lay between the germline ends. Germline lookup yields CDR1 MNHNY and CDR2 SVGAGI (reference sequence). The CDR3, as DNA: TGTGCCAGCAGTCTAGGGAACGAGCAGTACTTC. Amino acid sequence: CASSLGNEQYF.

The count of this clonotype is one. The CDR3 nucleotides are TGCAGCGGCGGACAGGGGGCCCCCAATGAGCAGTTCTTC. It yields the protein CSGGQGAPNEQFF. The genes are TRBV29-1 and TRBJ2-1; TRBD1 matches 11 bases. Trimming removed 7 bases from V and 6 bases from J; junction bases left unmatched: 5. CDR3 size: 13 residues. Germline-derived CDR1 and CDR2 are SQVTM and ANQGSEA.

In its sample, this clonotype was seen a few times. The chain employs TRBV29-1 and TRBJ1-2, with a weak D call TRBD1 (6 bases). This CDR3 is 13 amino acids long. CDR1 is SQVTM and CDR2 is ANQGSEA in the germline V gene. Trimming shortened V by 6 bases and J by 0 bases, and 11 bases separated the two germline ends. The DNA for the CDR3 is TGCAGCGTGATCCGGACAGCTAACTATGGCTACACCTTC. It encodes CSVIRTANYGYTF.

The J gene is TRBJ1-3, the V gene TRBV28; TRBD1 might be the D (5 bases). Deletions cut 7 bases from V and 5 bases from J, with 12 bases between. This CDR3 region has 13 residues. Germline V gene lookup returns CDR1 MDHEN and CDR2 SYDVKM. The CDR3 nucleotides are TGTGCCAGCACCTTGGCGGGACGAAACACCATATATTTT. It specifies CASTLAGRNTIYF.

The V call is TRBV20-1, the J call TRBJ2-7; 7 bases align to TRBD1. Germline V gene data show CDR1 as DFQATT and CDR2 as SNEGSKA (reference sequence). Trimming took 0 bases from V and 7 from J; bases not matched to a gene: 6. The CDR3 is made up of 13 amino acids. The DNA for the CDR3 is TGCAGTGCTAGAGATCAGGGCAGGGGGGAGCAGTACTTC. As protein: CSARDQGRGEQYF.

The chain is built from TRBV12-3 or TRBV12-4 and TRBJ1-2; the D is unclear. This CDR3 spans 12 amino acids. The ends were cut back, 3 bases at V and 4 bases at J, with 6 bases in the middle. The CDR3 loop is CASSFIGYGYTF. DNA of the CDR3: TGTGCCAGCAGTTTTATAGGCTATGGCTACACCTTC.

The chain couples TRBV29-1 to TRBJ2-5; D possibly corresponds to TRBD1 (6 bases). Germline-derived CDR1 and CDR2 are SQVTM and ANQGSEA. V was pared by 1 base and J by 2 bases, with 8 bases between. This CDR3 has 13 amino acids. In nucleotides, the CDR3 is TGCAGCGTTGAAGTCCAGGGGCAAGAGACCCAGTACTTC. It is translated as CSVEVQGQETQYF.

J is TRBJ1-2 and V is TRBV12-3 or TRBV12-4; D is ambiguous. The CDR3 extends over 11 amino acids. V lost 5 bases, J lost 8 bases, and 9 bases lay in between. As DNA, the CDR3 is TGTGCCAGCAGTCCGGCGTTGGGCTACACCTTC. Protein sequence: CASSPALGYTF.

The CDR3 region is CASTQQGDYGYTF. For the CDR3, the DNA is TGTGCCAGCACCCAACAGGGTGACTATGGCTACACCTTC. The chain has TRBV5-6 and TRBJ1-2, with D possibly TRBD1 on 6 matching bases. V lost 6 bases and J lost 3, with 12 bases in between. The germline CDR1 and CDR2 sequences are SGHDT and YYEEEE. The CDR3 has 13 residues.

The chain has TRBV6-5 and TRBJ1-1, with D hard to call. Germline lookup yields CDR1 MNHEY and CDR2 SVGAGI. The CDR3 covers 13 residues. V was shortened by 4 bases and J by 8 bases, with 14 bases between the two germline ends. Here the CDR3 reads CASSSPAAREAFF. The CDR3, as DNA: TGTGCCAGCAGTTCCCCAGCCGCCAGGGAAGCTTTCTTT.

The rearrangement links TRBV20-1 to TRBJ2-5; TRBD1 matches at 8 bases. Unmatched junction bases numbered 2, after V lost 0 bases and J lost 2 bases. CDR3 length equals 14 residues. Looked up from germline, CDR1 is DFQATT and CDR2 is SNEGSKA (reference sequence). In DNA form, the CDR3 reads TGCAGTGCTAGAGATTACAGGGGGCAAGAGACCCAGTACTTC. Encoded protein: CSARDYRGQETQYF.

This chain links TRBV29-1 with TRBJ2-7, with D hard to call. The germline V gene encodes CDR1 SQVTM and CDR2 ANQGSEA. The CDR3 consists of 13 residues. CDR3 loop: CSAVNTQVSEQYF. The CDR3 coding sequence is TGCAGTGCCGTGAACACGCAGGTCTCCGAGCAGTACTTC.

The chain links TRBV20-1 to TRBJ1-2; 7 positions agree with TRBD1. Germline loops: CDR1 DFQATT, CDR2 SNEGSKA (reference sequence). The V gene end was trimmed by 6 bases and the J gene end by 0 bases; junction bases not matched to a gene: 7. There are 14 residues in the CDR3. The CDR3 nucleotides are TGCAGTGCCCACGACAGGGTAACTAACTATGGCTACACCTTC. Its translation: CSAHDRVTNYGYTF.